The 10 T cell receptor beta chains below were found in one sample sequenced in a study of radiotherapy plus CTLA-4 blockade in lung cancer (dated by TCRdb to 2016 to 2018). Receptor libraries were prepared by the immunoSEQ multiplex PCR assay. TCRdb took over this immuneACCESS table, retaining in-frame rearrangements with V and J assigned. Such tables are incomplete; in checked studies, under half of the missing clones stem from an unresolved V gene, and the remainder is unexplained. The sample includes 52,000 or so clones, with roughly four fifths observed a single time. The ten largest clonotypes hold under 7% of the sample. The sequences come from peripheral blood, collected from a patient treated with radiotherapy plus ipilimumab. The receptors derive from a human donor with non-small cell lung cancer whose response to radiotherapy plus ipilimumab could not be evaluated.

This clone was observed a single time. The sample holds other DNA sequences that translate to the same CDR3. The rearrangement links TRBV11-2 to TRBJ2-5; no clear D. V shed 4 bases and J shed 5 bases, with 11 bases lying between them. CDR1 SGHAT and CDR2 FQNNGV come from the germline V gene. There are 13 residues in the CDR3. CDR3 nucleotides: TGTGCCAGCAGCTCGACTCTAGAGGAGACCCAGTACTTC. Its protein is CASSSTLEETQYF. Based on the CDR3 plus reference TRBV11-2 and TRBJ2-5, the full variable domain is EAGVAQSPRYKIIEKRQSVAFWCNPISGHATLYWYQQILGQGPKLLIQFQNNGVVDDSQLPKDRFSAERLKGVDSTLKIQPAKLEDSAVYLCASSSTLEETQYFGPGTRLLVL.

The chain carries TRBV9 and TRBJ2-2, with a tentative D call TRBD1 (5 bases). Germline CDR1 is SGDLS and CDR2 is YYNGEE. The germline V and J ends were trimmed by 0 bases and 4 bases, with 10 bases remaining between them. There are 15 residues in the CDR3. This CDR3 is CASSVEAGPTGELFF. CDR3 coding DNA: TGTGCCAGCAGCGTAGAGGCAGGGCCCACCGGGGAGCTGTTTTTT.

The chain combines TRBV18 with TRBJ1-3; TRBD1 might be the D (6 bases). This CDR3 region has 16 residues. Germline V gene sequence: CDR1 KGHSH, CDR2 LQKENI. The ends were cut back, 5 bases at V and 0 bases at J, with 14 bases in the middle. The DNA for the CDR3 is TGTGCCAGCTCAGGAGTCGGACAGAGCTCTGGAAACACCATATATTTT. Its translation is CASSGVGQSSGNTIYF.

V gene TRBV13 combines with J gene TRBJ2-2; 7 bases agree with TRBD1. Trimming took 3 bases from V and 6 from J; bases not matched to a gene: 1. The germline V gene has CDR1 PRHDT and CDR2 FYEKMQ (reference sequence). CDR3 length equals 13 residues. The CDR3 region is CASSLTGSGELFF. Here the CDR3 DNA reads TGTGCCAGCAGCTTGACAGGGTCCGGGGAGCTGTTTTTT.

This sequence joins TRBV2 and TRBJ1-3; 8 bases fit TRBD1. The CDR3 has 15 residues. Germline trimming cut 7 bases from V and 0 bases from J; bases unmatched to any gene: 5. The germline V gene has CDR1 SNHLY and CDR2 FYNNEI. CDR3 amino acids: CASTRDRSSGNTIYF. The CDR3 DNA is TGTGCCAGCACCAGGGACAGGAGCTCTGGAAACACCATATATTTT.

This clone has a handful of counts. V and J are TRBV28 and TRBJ2-7; 7 nucleotides agree with TRBD1. The germline V gene has CDR1 MDHEN and CDR2 SYDVKM. The CDR3 sequence is 15 residues long. After removal of 5 bases from V and 7 bases from J, the junction contained 14 bases not matched to a gene. The CDR3 nucleotides are TGTGCCAGCAGTCCGACTCCCAGGGGGATGGGAGAGCAGTACTTC. Translated: CASSPTPRGMGEQYF.

CDR3 region: CASSFDRGRWRTEAFF. The CDR3 DNA sequence: TGTGCCAGCAGTTTTGATAGGGGTCGGTGGCGCACTGAAGCTTTCTTT. The rearrangement links TRBV27 to TRBJ1-1; TRBD1 is a possible D gene (5 bases). The V gene lost 3 bases and the J gene lost 4 bases, with 18 bases spanning the gap. Germline lookup yields CDR1 MNHEY and CDR2 SMNVEV (reference sequence). The CDR3 covers 16 residues.

The chain links TRBV7-2 to TRBJ2-4, with D maybe TRBD1 (7 bases). CDR1 is SGHTA, CDR2 FQGNSA, per germline. V was shortened by 3 bases and J by 7 bases, with 13 bases between the two germline ends. The CDR3 is 14 amino acids. As DNA, the CDR3 is TGTGCCAGCAGCTTGGGCAGGGGGGAGAACATTCAGTACTTC. Protein product: CASSLGRGENIQYF.

The chain carries TRBV5-1 and TRBJ1-1; 10 bases match TRBD1. V lost 3 bases and J lost 6; bases outside the gene matches: 8. The CDR3 spans 15 residues. Germline V lookup: CDR1 SGHRS, CDR2 YFSETQ. The CDR3 loop is CASSSGQGEFSEAFF. CDR3 DNA sequence: TGCGCCAGCAGCTCTGGACAGGGGGAGTTTTCTGAAGCTTTCTTT. Supplemented by reference TRBV5-1 and TRBJ1-1, the full variable domain reads KAGVTQTPRYLIKTRGQQVTLSCSPISGHRSVSWYQQTPGQGLQFLFEYFSETQRNKGNFPGRFSGRQFSNSRSEMNVSTLELGDSALYLCASSSGQGEFSEAFFGQGTRLTVV.

V is TRBV7-2 and J is TRBJ2-1, with 11 bases identical to TRBD2. Germline V gene lookup returns CDR1 SGHTA and CDR2 FQGNSA. The ends lost 1 base at V and 7 bases at J; junction bases unmatched: 3. CDR3 length: 15 amino acids. In DNA form, the CDR3 reads TGTGCCAGCAGCTTAGTAGCGGGAGGGCCGAATGAGCAGTTCTTC. The encoded protein is CASSLVAGGPNEQFF.